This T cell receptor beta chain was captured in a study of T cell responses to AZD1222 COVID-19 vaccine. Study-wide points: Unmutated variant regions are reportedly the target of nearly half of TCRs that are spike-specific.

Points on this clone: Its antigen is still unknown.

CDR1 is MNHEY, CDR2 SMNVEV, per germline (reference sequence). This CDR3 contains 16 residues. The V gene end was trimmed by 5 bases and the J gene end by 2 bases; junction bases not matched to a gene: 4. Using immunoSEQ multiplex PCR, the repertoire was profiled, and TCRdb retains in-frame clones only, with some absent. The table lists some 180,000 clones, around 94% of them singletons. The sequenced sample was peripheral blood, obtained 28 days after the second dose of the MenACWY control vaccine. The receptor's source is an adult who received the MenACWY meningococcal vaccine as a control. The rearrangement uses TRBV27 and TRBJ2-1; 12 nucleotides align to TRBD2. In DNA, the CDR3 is TGTGCCAGCAGTCTAGCGGGAGGGCAAGCCTACAATGAGCAGTTCTTC. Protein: CASSLAGGQAYNEQFF.